This record looks at one T cell receptor (beta chain) sequence and its context. How the authors handled the data: Reference gene primer amplification yielded estimated nucleated cell counts. Sequencing was performed with immunoSEQ multiplex PCR; in TCRdb, only in-frame clones are kept and a portion is missing. The DNA gave D and trimming, while V, J and clone size come from that table. Here the sample spans roughly 41,000 clones, 70% to 90% being singletons. The sample originates from a study of blood T cell repertoires in COVID-19. At the level of the study: PBMCs, B-cell-depleted T cells, or T cells provided the cDNA or gDNA that made up the material.

The sample comprised peripheral blood. This sequence originates from a man aged 55 to 70 with active COVID-19.

CDR3 sequence: CASRRGTPPYNEQFF. As DNA, the CDR3 is TGTGCCAGCAGGCGGGGGACACCCCCCTACAATGAGCAGTTCTTC. The gene calls are TRBV21-1 and TRBJ2-1; the table calls TRBD2, which could not be checked here. TRBV21-1 is reported as a pseudogene. The CDR3 totals 15 residues.